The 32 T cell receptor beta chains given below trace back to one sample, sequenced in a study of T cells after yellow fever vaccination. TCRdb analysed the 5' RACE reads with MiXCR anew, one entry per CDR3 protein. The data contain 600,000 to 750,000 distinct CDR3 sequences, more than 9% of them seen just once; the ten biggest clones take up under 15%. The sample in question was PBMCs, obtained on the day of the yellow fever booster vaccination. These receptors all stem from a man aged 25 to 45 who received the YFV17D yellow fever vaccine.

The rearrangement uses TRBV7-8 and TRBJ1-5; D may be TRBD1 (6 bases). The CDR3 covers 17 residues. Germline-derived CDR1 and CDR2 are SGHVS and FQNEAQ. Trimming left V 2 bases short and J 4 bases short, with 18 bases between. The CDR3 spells CASSLYPRQALNQPQHF. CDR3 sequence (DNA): TGTGCCAGCAGCTTATACCCCCGACAGGCACTGAATCAGCCCCAGCATTTT.

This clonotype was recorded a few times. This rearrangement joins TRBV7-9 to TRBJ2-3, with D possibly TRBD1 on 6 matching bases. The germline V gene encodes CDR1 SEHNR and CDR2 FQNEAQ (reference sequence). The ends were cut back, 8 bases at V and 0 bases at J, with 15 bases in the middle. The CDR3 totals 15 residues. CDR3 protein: CASGPGADSTDTQYF. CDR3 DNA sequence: TGTGCCAGCGGTCCAGGGGCTGACAGCACAGATACGCAGTATTTT.

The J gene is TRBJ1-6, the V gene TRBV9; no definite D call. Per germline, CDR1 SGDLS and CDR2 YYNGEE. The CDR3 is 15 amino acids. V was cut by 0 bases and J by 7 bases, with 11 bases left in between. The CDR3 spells CASSVAPLGNSPLHF. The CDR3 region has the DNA TGTGCCAGCAGCGTAGCCCCCTTGGGGAATTCACCCCTCCACTTT.

The CDR3 DNA is TGTGCCAGCAGTTACAGGGGGCTTTCCTACGAGCAGTACTTC. Translating gives CASSYRGLSYEQYF. The chain couples TRBV6-5 to TRBJ2-7, with 7 bases aligning to TRBD1. The CDR3 has 14 amino acids. Germline CDR1 MNHEY, CDR2 SVGAGI. V lost 2 bases, J lost 1 base, and 2 bases stayed unmatched.

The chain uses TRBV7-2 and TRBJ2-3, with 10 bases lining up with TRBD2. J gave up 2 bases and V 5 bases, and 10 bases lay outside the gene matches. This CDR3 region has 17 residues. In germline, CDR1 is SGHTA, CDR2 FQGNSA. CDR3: CASSALGLASPTDTQYF. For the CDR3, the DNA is TGTGCCAGCAGCGCATTGGGACTAGCGTCTCCCACAGATACGCAGTATTTT.

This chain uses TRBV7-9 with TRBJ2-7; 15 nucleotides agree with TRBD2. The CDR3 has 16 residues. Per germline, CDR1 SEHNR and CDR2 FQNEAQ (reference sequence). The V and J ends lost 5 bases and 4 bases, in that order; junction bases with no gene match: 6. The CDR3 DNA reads TGTGCCAGCAGCAACGGGACTAGCGGGAGGTTTTACGAGCAGTACTTC. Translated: CASSNGTSGRFYEQYF.

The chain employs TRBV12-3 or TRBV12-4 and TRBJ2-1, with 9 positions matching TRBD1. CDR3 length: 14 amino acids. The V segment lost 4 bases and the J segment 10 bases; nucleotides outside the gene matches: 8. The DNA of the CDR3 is TGTGCCAGCAGTTCCGGGACAGGGTCGGAAGAGCAGTTCTTC. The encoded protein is CASSSGTGSEEQFF.

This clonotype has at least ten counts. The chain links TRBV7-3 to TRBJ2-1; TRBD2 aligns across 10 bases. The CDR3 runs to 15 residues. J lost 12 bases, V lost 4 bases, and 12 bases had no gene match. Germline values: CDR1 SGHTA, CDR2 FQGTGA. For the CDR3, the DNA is TGTGCCAGCAGCTCTAGCGGGAGTGCGGCCCATCGGCAGTTCTTC. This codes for CASSSSGSAAHRQFF. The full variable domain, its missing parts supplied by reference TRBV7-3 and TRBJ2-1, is GAGVSQTPSNKVTEKGKYVELRCDPISGHTALYWYRQSLGQGPEFLIYFQGTGAADDSGLPNDRFFAVRPEGSVSTLKIQRTERGDSAVYLCASSSSGSAAHRQFFGPGTRLTVL.

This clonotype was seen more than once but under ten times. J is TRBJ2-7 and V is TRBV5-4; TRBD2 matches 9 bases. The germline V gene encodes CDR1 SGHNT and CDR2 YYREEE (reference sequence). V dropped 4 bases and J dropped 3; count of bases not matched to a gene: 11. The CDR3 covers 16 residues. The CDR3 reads CASSPSTLAGSYEQYF. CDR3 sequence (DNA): TGTGCCAGCAGCCCCTCGACTCTAGCGGGAAGCTACGAGCAGTACTTC.

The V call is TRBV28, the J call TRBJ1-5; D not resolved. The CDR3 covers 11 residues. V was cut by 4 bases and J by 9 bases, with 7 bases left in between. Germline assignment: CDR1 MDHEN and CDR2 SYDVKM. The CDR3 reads CASSSPWPQHF. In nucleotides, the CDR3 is TGTGCCAGCAGTTCCCCTTGGCCCCAGCATTTT.

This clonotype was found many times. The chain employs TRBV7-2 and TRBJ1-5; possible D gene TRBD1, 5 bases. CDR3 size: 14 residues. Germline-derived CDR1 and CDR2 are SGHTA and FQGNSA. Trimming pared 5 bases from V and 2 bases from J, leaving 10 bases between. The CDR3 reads CASSQGIGNQPQHF. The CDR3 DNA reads TGTGCCAGCAGCCAGGGAATAGGCAATCAGCCCCAGCATTTT.

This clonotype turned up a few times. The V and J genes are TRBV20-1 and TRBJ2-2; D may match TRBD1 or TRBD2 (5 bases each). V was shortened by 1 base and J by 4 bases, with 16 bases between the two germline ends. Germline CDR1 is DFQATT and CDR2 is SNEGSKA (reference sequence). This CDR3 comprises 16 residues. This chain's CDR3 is CSARGRRVGVTGELFF. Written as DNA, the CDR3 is TGCAGTGCTAGAGGGCGCAGGGTGGGGGTCACCGGGGAGCTGTTTTTT.

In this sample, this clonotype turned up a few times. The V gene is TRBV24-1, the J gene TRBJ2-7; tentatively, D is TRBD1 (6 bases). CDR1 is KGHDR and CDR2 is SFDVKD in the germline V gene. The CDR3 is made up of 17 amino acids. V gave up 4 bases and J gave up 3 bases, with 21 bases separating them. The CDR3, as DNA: TGTGCCACCAGTGAAGGCAGTCACAGGGCTCCTTACTACGAGCAGTACTTC. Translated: CATSEGSHRAPYYEQYF.

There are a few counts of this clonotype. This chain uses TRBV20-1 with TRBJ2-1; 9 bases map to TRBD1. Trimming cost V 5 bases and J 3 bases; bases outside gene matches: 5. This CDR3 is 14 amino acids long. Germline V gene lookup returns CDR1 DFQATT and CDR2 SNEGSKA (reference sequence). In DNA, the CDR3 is TGCAGTGCTGGGTCGGGACAGGGCTACAATGAGCAGTTCTTC. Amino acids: CSAGSGQGYNEQFF.

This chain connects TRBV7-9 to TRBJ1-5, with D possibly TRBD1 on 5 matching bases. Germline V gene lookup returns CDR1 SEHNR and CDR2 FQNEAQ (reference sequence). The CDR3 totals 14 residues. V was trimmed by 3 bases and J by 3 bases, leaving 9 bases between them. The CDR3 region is CASSFPGHNQPQHF. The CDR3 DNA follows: TGTGCCAGCAGCTTCCCCGGACACAATCAGCCCCAGCATTTT.

The chain's CDR3 is CASSLLGGFRSFGNTIYF. CDR3 DNA sequence: TGTGCCAGCAGCCTCCTCGGGGGGTTTCGATCGTTTGGAAACACCATATATTTT. The chain carries TRBV11-2 and TRBJ1-3, with a tentative D call TRBD1 (5 bases). The germline V gene has CDR1 SGHAT and CDR2 FQNNGV. The length of the CDR3 is 18 residues. Trimming cost V 5 bases and J 3 bases, with 23 bases left between them.

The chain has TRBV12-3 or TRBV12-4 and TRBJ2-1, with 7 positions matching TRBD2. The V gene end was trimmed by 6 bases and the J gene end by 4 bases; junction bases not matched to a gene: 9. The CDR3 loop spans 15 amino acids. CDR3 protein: CASSPNSGGYNEQFF. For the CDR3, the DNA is TGTGCCAGCAGCCCCAACTCGGGGGGTTACAATGAGCAGTTCTTC.

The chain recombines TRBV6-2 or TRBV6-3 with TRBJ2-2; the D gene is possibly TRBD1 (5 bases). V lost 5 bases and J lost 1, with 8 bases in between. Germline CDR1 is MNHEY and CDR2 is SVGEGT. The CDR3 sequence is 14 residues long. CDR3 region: CASSADRNTGELFF. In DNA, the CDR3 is TGTGCCAGCAGTGCTGACAGGAACACCGGGGAGCTGTTTTTT.

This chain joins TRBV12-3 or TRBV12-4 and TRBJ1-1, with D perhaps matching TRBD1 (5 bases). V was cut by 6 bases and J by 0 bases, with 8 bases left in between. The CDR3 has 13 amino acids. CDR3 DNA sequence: TGTGCCAGCAGCCAACAGGTGAACACTGAAGCTTTCTTT. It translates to CASSQQVNTEAFF.

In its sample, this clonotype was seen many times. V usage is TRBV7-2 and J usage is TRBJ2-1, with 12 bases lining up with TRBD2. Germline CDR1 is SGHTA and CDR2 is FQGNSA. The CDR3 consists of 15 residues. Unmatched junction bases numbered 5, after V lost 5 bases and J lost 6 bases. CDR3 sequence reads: CASSRLAGVVNEQFF. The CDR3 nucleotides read TGTGCCAGCAGCAGACTAGCGGGAGTTGTCAATGAGCAGTTCTTC.

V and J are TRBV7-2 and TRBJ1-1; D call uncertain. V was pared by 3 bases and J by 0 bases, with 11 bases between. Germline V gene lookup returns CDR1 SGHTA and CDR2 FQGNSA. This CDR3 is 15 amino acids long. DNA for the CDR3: TGTGCCAGCAGCTTGAGCAGAGACTTGAACACTGAAGCTTTCTTT. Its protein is CASSLSRDLNTEAFF.

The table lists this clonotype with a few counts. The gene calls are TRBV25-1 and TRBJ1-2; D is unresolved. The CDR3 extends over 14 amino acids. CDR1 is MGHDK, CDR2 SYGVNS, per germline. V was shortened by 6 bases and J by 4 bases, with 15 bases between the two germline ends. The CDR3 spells CASSPSESGYGYTF. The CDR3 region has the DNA TGTGCCAGCAGCCCGAGCGAGTCGGGCTATGGCTACACCTTC.

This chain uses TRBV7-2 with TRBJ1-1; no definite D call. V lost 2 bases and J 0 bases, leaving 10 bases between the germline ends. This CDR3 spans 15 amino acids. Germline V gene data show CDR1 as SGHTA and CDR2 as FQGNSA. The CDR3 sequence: CASSLTGYMNTEAFF. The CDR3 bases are TGTGCCAGCAGCTTAACGGGCTACATGAACACTGAAGCTTTCTTT.

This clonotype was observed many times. CDR3 sequence: CASREEGDSPNTGELFF. In nucleotides, the CDR3 is TGTGCCAGCAGAGAGGAGGGGGACAGTCCGAACACCGGGGAGCTGTTTTTT. The chain couples TRBV6-1 to TRBJ2-2; D may be TRBD1 (7 bases). From germline, CDR1 is MNHNS and CDR2 SASEGT. The CDR3 sequence is 17 residues long. The V end lost 6 bases, the J end lost 0 bases, and 17 bases lay between the germline ends.

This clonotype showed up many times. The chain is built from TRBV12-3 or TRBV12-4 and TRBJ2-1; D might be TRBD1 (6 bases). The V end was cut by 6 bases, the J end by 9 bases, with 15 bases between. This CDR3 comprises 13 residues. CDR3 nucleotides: TGTGCCAGCAGGGGGACAACCCAATCTGAGCAGTTCTTC. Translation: CASRGTTQSEQFF.

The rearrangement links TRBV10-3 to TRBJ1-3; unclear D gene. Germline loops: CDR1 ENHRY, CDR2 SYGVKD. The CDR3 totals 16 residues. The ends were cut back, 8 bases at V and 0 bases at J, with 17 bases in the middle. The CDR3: CAIGAPRPNSGNTIYF. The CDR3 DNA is TGTGCCATCGGTGCACCTCGACCGAACTCTGGAAACACCATATATTTT.

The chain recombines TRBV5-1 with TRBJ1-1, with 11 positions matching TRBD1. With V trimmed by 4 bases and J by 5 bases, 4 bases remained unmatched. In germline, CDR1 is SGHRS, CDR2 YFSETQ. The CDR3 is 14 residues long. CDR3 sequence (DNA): TGCGCCAGCAGCGCGGACAGGGGGCAAACTGAAGCTTTCTTT. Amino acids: CASSADRGQTEAFF.

The CDR3 DNA reads TGTGCCAGCAGTGTCGACAGGGGACAGCCCCAGCATTTT. It codes for CASSVDRGQPQHF. The chain employs TRBV27 and TRBJ1-5, with 8 bases that match TRBD1. The CDR3 is 13 amino acids. CDR1 and CDR2 (germline): MNHEY, SMNVEV (reference sequence). Trimming removed 5 bases from V and 7 bases from J; junction bases left unmatched: 4.

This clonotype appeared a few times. The CDR3 nucleotides are TGTGCCAGCAGTATAGACAGCTCTGGGGCCAACGTCCTGACTTTC. Translation: CASSIDSSGANVLTF. The chain links TRBV7-2 to TRBJ2-6, with D perhaps TRBD1 (5 bases). Germline V gene sequence: CDR1 SGHTA, CDR2 FQGNSA. The V gene lost 6 bases and the J gene lost 0 bases, with 9 bases spanning the gap. There are 15 residues in the CDR3.

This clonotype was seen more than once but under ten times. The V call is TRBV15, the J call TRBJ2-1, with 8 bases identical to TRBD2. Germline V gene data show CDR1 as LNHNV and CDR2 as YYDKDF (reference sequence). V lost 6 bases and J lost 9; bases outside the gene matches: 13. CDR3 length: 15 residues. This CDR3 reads CATSPQAGVGGEQFF. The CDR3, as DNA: TGTGCCACCAGTCCCCAAGCGGGAGTTGGCGGTGAGCAGTTCTTC. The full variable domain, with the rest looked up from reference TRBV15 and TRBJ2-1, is DAMVIQNPRYQVTQFGKPVTLSCSQTLNHNVMYWYQQKSSQAPKLLFHYYDKDFNNEADTPDNFQSRRPNTSFCFLDIRSPGLGDTAMYLCATSPQAGVGGEQFFGPGTRLTVL.

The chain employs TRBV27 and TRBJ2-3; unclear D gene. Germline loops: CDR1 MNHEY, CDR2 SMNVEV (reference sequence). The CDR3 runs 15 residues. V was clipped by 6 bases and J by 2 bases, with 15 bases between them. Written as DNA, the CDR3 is TGTGCCAGCAGCCCTGAGACTGGGGACACAGATACGCAGTATTTT. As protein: CASSPETGDTDTQYF.

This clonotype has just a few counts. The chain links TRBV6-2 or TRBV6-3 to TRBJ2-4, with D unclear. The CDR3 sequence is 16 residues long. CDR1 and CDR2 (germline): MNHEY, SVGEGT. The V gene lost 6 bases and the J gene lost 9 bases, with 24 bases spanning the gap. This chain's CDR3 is CASSPGLPRPLGIQYF. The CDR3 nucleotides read TGTGCCAGCAGCCCCGGGCTCCCTCGACCATTGGGCATTCAGTACTTC.